The rows below give T cell receptor beta chains drawn from one sample of a study of T cells of healthy individuals. Using its own MiXCR run on the 5' RACE reads, TCRdb lists one record per CDR3 protein. The sample lists about 96,000 distinct CDR3 sequences, roughly 18% occurring once. Receptors were obtained from a human donor in good health. The CDR3 runs from the conserved cysteine through the conserved F or W. A D gene is named only where the DNA matches it firmly. A clone size is listed for some rows: how often the clone was seen (once, few, many), or a class if it is expanded.

TRBV12-3/TRBV12-4,NA,TRBJ1-5,TRBD1,TGTGCCAGCAGTTTGCTGGGACAGAGCAATCAGCCCCAGCATTTT,CASSLLGQSNQPQHF
TRBV29-1,NA,TRBJ1-1,TRBD1,TGCAGCGGTCAACAGGGGAGCACTGAAGCTTTCTTT,CSGQQGSTEAFF
TRBV20-1,many,TRBJ1-1,NA,TGCAGTGCTAGAGAAACGGGACGGGGGAACACTGAAGCTTTCTTT,CSARETGRGNTEAFF
TRBV7-2,few,TRBJ2-2,NA,TGTGCCAGCAGCCTCCAATCAGGGGCCGGGGAGCTGTTTTTT,CASSLQSGAGELFF
TRBV6-2/TRBV6-3,few,TRBJ2-7,NA,TGTGCCAGCAGTTACCGACAGGCGAGCTCCTACGAGCAGTACTTC,CASSYRQASSYEQYF
TRBV28,few,TRBJ1-1,TRBD1,TGTGCCAGCGACACAGGGGGCACTGAAGCTTTCTTT,CASDTGGTEAFF
TRBV29-1,many,TRBJ2-7,TRBD1,TGCAGCGTTTCCGGGACAGGGGTCGAGCAGTACTTC,CSVSGTGVEQYF
TRBV12-3/TRBV12-4,many,TRBJ2-3,TRBD2,TGTGCCAGCAGTCCTACTAGCGGGAGGGCTACAGATACGCAGTATTTT,CASSPTSGRATDTQYF
TRBV20-1,many,TRBJ2-1,NA,TGCAGTGCTAGAGATCCCGCGCGCACAGAGAACAATGAGCAGTTCTTC,CSARDPARTENNEQFF
TRBV5-4,few,TRBJ2-3,NA,TGTGCCAGCAGCTTGGGGAAGCCCGGCGATACGCAGTATTTT,CASSLGKPGDTQYF
TRBV20-1,few,TRBJ2-5,NA,TGCAGTGCCGAGACAGCGGTACGAGAGACCCAGTACTTC,CSAETAVRETQYF
TRBV7-2,NA,TRBJ2-1,NA,TGTGCCAGCAGCCAGGGAAGGGCCAATGAGCAGTTCTTC,CASSQGRANEQFF
TRBV6-2/TRBV6-3,NA,TRBJ2-5,TRBD2,TGTGCCAGCAGTTACCGAGCGGGAGGGCAAGAGACCCAGTACTTC,CASSYRAGGQETQYF
TRBV7-9,few,TRBJ2-5,TRBD2,TGTGCCAGCAGCTCCCACCCCGCGGGAGGGAGGACCCAGTACTTC,CASSSHPAGGRTQYF
TRBV2,few,TRBJ2-7,TRBD1,TGTGCCAGCAGGGACAGGGGAAACGAGCAGTACTTC,CASRDRGNEQYF
TRBV20-1,many,TRBJ1-2,NA,TGCAGTGCTAGGGCCCGTTCGGGCTACACCTTC,CSARARSGYTF
TRBV4-3,NA,TRBJ1-1,NA,TGCGCCAGCAGCCGCCTACAGGTAACTGAAGCTTTCTTT,CASSRLQVTEAFF
TRBV5-5,many,TRBJ1-6,NA,TGTGCCAGCAGCTTACTCTGGGATTCACCCCTCCACTTT,CASSLLWDSPLHF
TRBV10-3,many,TRBJ1-4,TRBD1,TGTGCCATCAGTGTAGGGACAGACGAAAAACTGTTTTTT,CAISVGTDEKLFF
TRBV21-1,NA,TRBJ1-3,NA,TGTGCCAGCAGCAAAGACAGGGGGCAAGGAAACACCATATATTTT,CASSKDRGQGNTIYF
TRBV18,many,TRBJ2-7,NA,TGTGCCAGCTCACCACTGGTGACCCACGAGCAGTACTTC,CASSPLVTHEQYF
TRBV27,few,TRBJ2-7,NA,TGTGCCAGCAGTTTTTCCGACAGATCCTACGAGCAGTACTTC,CASSFSDRSYEQYF